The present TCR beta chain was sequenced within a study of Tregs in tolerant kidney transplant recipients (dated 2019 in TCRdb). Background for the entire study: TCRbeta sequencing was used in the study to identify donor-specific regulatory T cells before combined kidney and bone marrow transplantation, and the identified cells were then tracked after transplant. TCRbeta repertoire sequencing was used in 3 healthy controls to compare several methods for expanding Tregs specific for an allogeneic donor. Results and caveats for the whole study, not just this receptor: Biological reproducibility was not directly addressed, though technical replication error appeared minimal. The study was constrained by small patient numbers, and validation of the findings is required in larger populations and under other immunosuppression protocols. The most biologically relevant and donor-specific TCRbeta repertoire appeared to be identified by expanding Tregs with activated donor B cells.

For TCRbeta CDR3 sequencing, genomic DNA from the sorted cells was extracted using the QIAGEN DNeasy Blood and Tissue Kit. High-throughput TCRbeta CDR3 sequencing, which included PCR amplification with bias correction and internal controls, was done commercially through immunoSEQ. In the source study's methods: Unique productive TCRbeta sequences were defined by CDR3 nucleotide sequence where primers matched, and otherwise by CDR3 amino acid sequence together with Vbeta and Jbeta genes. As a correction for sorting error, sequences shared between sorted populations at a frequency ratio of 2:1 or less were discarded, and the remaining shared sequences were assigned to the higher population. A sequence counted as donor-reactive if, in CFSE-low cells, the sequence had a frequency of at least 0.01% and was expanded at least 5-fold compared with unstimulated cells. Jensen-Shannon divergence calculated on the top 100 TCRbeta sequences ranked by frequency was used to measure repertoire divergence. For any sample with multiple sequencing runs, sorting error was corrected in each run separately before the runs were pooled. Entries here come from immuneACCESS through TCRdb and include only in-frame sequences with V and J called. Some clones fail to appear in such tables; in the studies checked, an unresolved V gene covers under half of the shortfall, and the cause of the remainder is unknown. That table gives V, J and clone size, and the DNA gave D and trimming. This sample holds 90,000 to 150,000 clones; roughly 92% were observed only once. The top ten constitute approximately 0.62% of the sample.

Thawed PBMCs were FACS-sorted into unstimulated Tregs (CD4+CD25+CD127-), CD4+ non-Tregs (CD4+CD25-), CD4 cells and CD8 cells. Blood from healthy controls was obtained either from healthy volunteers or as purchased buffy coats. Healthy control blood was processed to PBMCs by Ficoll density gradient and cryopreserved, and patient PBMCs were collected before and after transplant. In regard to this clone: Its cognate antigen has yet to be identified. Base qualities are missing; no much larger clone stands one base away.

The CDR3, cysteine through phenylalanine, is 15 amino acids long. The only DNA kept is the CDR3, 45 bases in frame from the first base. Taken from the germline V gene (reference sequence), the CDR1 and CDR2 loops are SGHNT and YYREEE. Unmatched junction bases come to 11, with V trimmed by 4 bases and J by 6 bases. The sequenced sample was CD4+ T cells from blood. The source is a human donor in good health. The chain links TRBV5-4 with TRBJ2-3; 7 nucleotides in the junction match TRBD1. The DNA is TGTGCCAGCAGCCCACAGGGGTTCGGTTCGGATACGCAGTATTTT. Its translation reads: CASSPQGFGSDTQYF.